This T cell receptor beta chain was documented in a study of blood T cell repertoires in COVID-19. Background on the study: Donors in the United States, Italy and Spain gave samples during acute or convalescent COVID-19.

Germline loops: CDR1 ENHRY, CDR2 SYGVKD. The V segment lost 8 bases and the J segment 2 bases; nucleotides outside the gene matches: 5. The CDR3 contains 13 residues. Per the study methods: Estimated nucleated cell counts came from reference gene primer amplification. Using immunoSEQ multiplex PCR, the repertoire was profiled, and TCRdb retains in-frame clones only, with some absent. V and J calls and clone size follow that table, whereas D and trimming were derived from the DNA. The sample shows around 260,000 clones, over 75% of them seen only once. Cohort 3 donors were reported recovered after two negative PCRs, clearance, or symptom resolution. This clone showed up just once.

This clonotype originated in a woman in her 30s who had recovered from COVID-19. The rearrangement uses TRBV10-3 and TRBJ1-2, with TRBD1 matching over 7 bases. Sequenced input: PBMCs or T cells enriched from blood (not recorded which). The CDR3 is CAIRQGTNYGYTF. CDR3 DNA sequence: TGTGCCATCCGACAGGGCACCAACTATGGCTACACCTTC.